This note documents a single T cell receptor (beta chain) sequence. Using immunoSEQ multiplex PCR, the repertoire was profiled, and TCRdb retains in-frame clones only, with some absent. Counted here are roughly 150,000 clones, approximately 85% occurring once; the ten biggest clones make up less than 3.5%. The data were obtained in a study of blood T cell repertoires in COVID-19. Study context: The analysed material was cDNA or gDNA that came from T cells, B-cell-depleted T cells, or PBMCs.

The CDR3 has 17 residues. V lost 4 bases to trimming and J lost 6 bases; unmatched junction nucleotides: 12. CDR1 and CDR2 (germline): MGHRA, YSYEKL. The sequenced material came from peripheral blood. The TCR originated in an elderly woman with COVID-19, enrolled during active disease. The chain combines TRBV4-1 with TRBJ2-2, with 9 bases identical to TRBD1. The CDR3 nucleotides read TGCGCCAGCAGCCCCTCCCCGGGACAGGGTGTAGCCGGGGAGCTGTTTTTT. Its protein product is CASSPSPGQGVAGELFF.